Below, 26 T cell receptor beta chains from the same sample are listed, as sequenced in a study of blood T cells in healthy people across ages. Combining a sample-barcoded 5' primer with a J-beta primer mix, a second PCR ran for roughly 7 to 12 cycles. Each CDR3 protein is one row after TCRdb ran MiXCR on the 5' RACE reads. The table records about 640,000 distinct CDR3 sequences, 58% of them present only once. The sequencing sample was made of blood. The receptor set was obtained from a man in his sixties in good health.

The chain employs TRBV12-3 or TRBV12-4 and TRBJ2-1; the match to TRBD2 covers 7 bases. J lost 4 bases, V lost 7 bases, and 10 bases had no gene match. This CDR3 spans 15 amino acids. This CDR3 reads CASKMEIAGYNEQFF. CDR3 bases: TGTGCCAGCAAAATGGAGATAGCGGGTTACAATGAGCAGTTCTTC.

This clonotype was observed a few times. CDR3 in DNA: TGCAGCGTAGTGGAGGTTGGCAATGAGCAGTTCTTC. Translation: CSVVEVGNEQFF. The genes are TRBV29-1 and TRBJ2-1; tentatively, D is TRBD2 (5 bases). V lost 6 bases to trimming and J lost 6 bases, with 12 bases between them. The CDR3 is 12 residues long. From germline, CDR1 is SQVTM and CDR2 ANQGSEA.

J is TRBJ2-5 and V is TRBV20-1, with D perhaps given as TRBD1 or TRBD2 (5 bases each). V was shortened by 5 bases and J by 5 bases, with 15 bases between the two germline ends. This CDR3 is built from 13 residues. Germline-derived CDR1 and CDR2 are DFQATT and SNEGSKA (reference sequence). CDR3 protein: CSAPGPYGETQYF. CDR3 nucleotide sequence: TGCAGTGCTCCGGGACCCTACGGGGAGACCCAGTACTTC.

CDR3 protein: CASGFTETQYF. CDR3 sequence (DNA): TGTGCTAGTGGTTTTACAGAGACCCAGTACTTC. The rearrangement links TRBV12-5 to TRBJ2-5, with D hard to call. The germline gives CDR1 LGHNT, CDR2 FRNRAP. V dropped 3 bases and J dropped 4 bases, with 3 bases sitting between them. There are 11 residues in the CDR3.

The rearrangement links TRBV3-1 to TRBJ1-2, with 8 positions matching TRBD1. The V and J ends lost 1 base and 3 bases, in that order; junction bases with no gene match: 7. The CDR3 extends over 16 amino acids. Germline V gene lookup returns CDR1 LGHDT and CDR2 YNNKEL (reference sequence). The CDR3 spells CASSQARTGPHYGYTF. DNA for the CDR3: TGTGCCAGCAGCCAAGCTAGGACAGGGCCTCACTATGGCTACACCTTC.

The rearrangement links TRBV2 to TRBJ2-5; unclear D gene. Looked up from germline, CDR1 is SNHLY and CDR2 is FYNNEI. V was cut by 6 bases and J by 4 bases, with 9 bases left in between. This CDR3 has 12 amino acids. The CDR3 reads CASRRERETQYF. The CDR3 DNA follows: TGTGCCAGCAGGCGCGAAAGAGAGACCCAGTACTTC. The full variable domain, with the rest looked up from reference TRBV2 and TRBJ2-5, is EPEVTQTPSHQVTQMGQEVILRCVPISNHLYFYWYRQILGQKVEFLVSFYNNEISEKSEIFDDQFSVERPDGSNFTLKIRSTKLEDSAMYFCASRRERETQYFGPGTRLLVL.

This chain joins TRBV5-1 and TRBJ2-7, with TRBD1 matching over 7 bases. The CDR3 totals 15 residues. V dropped 0 bases and J dropped 4; count of bases not matched to a gene: 7. Germline CDR1 and CDR2: SGHRS and YFSETQ. The CDR3 loop reads CASSLGGQQSYEQYF. DNA of the CDR3: TGCGCCAGCAGCTTGGGGGGACAGCAATCTTACGAGCAGTACTTC.

The J gene is TRBJ2-2, the V gene TRBV6-6; a weak D match, TRBD2 (5 bases). The V gene's germline CDR1 is MNHNY and CDR2 SVGAGI (reference sequence). V shed 6 bases and J shed 1 base, with 15 bases lying between them. The CDR3 is 16 residues long. Written as DNA, the CDR3 is TGTGCCAGCAGCCAGAGCATCCGGGGGAACACCGGGGAGCTGTTTTTT. Protein: CASSQSIRGNTGELFF.

In this sample, this clonotype turned up once. CDR3 DNA: TGCAGCGTTGAATCAGGGGGGACAGGGAACTACACCTTC. Protein sequence: CSVESGGTGNYTF. The gene calls are TRBV29-1 and TRBJ1-2; 9 positions agree with TRBD1. The CDR3 runs to 13 residues. Trimming removed 2 bases from V and 10 bases from J; junction bases left unmatched: 8. Per germline, CDR1 SQVTM and CDR2 ANQGSEA.

V is TRBV5-1 and J is TRBJ2-1; TRBD1 or TRBD2 may be the D gene (5 bases each). V was shortened by 4 bases and J by 9 bases, with 17 bases between the two germline ends. The CDR3 consists of 14 residues. CDR1 is SGHRS, CDR2 YFSETQ, per germline. The CDR3 reads CASSDASGSSEQFF. CDR3 nucleotide sequence: TGCGCCAGCAGCGACGCCTCAGGGAGCAGTGAGCAGTTCTTC. Together with reference TRBV5-1 and TRBJ2-1, the CDR3 gives the full variable domain: KAGVTQTPRYLIKTRGQQVTLSCSPISGHRSVSWYQQTPGQGLQFLFEYFSETQRNKGNFPGRFSGRQFSNSRSEMNVSTLELGDSALYLCASSDASGSSEQFFGPGTRLTVL.

The chain couples TRBV5-1 to TRBJ2-3; 8 positions match TRBD2. The CDR3 has 16 amino acids. Germline V gene data show CDR1 as SGHRS and CDR2 as YFSETQ. With 0 bases clipped from V and 2 bases from J, the junction kept 5 bases outside the gene matches. CDR3 loop: CASSLATSEATDTQYF. The DNA of the CDR3 is TGCGCCAGCAGCTTGGCGACTAGCGAAGCCACAGATACGCAGTATTTT.

The rearrangement uses TRBV6-2 or TRBV6-3 and TRBJ1-2; D not certain. Germline CDR1 MNHEY, CDR2 SVGEGT. Trimming shortened V by 2 bases and J by 6 bases, and 10 bases separated the two germline ends. This CDR3 spans 13 amino acids. The CDR3 region has the DNA TGTGCCAGCAGTTACGGCCAGGTTCATGGCTACACCTTC. Translated, it gives CASSYGQVHGYTF.

CDR3 DNA: TGTGCCAGCAGCCCAGCGACAGGCGCAGAGGAGCAGTACTTC. Its protein product is CASSPATGAEEQYF. This chain uses TRBV3-1 with TRBJ2-4; D might be TRBD1 (6 bases). The CDR3 sequence is 14 residues long. V lost 4 bases, J lost 13 bases, and 20 bases lay in between. Germline values: CDR1 LGHDT, CDR2 YNNKEL (reference sequence).

This chain joins TRBV20-1 and TRBJ2-7; 14 bases align to TRBD2. The junction had 9 bases not matched to a gene; V was cut back by 5 bases and J by 3 bases. The CDR3 covers 16 residues. CDR1 and CDR2 (germline): DFQATT, SNEGSKA (reference sequence). CDR3 protein: CSADGTSGGGRYEQYF. The CDR3 nucleotides read TGCAGTGCTGATGGGACTAGCGGGGGAGGTCGCTACGAGCAGTACTTC.

The rearrangement links TRBV7-2 to TRBJ1-4; D might be TRBD1 (5 bases). V was trimmed by 2 bases and J by 0 bases, leaving 16 bases between them. From germline, CDR1 is SGHTA and CDR2 FQGNSA. CDR3 size: 18 residues. The CDR3 region has the DNA TGTGCCAGCAGCTTACGAAACACCCAGGGAGCAACTAATGAAAAACTGTTTTTT. It encodes CASSLRNTQGATNEKLFF.

This clonotype was seen only a few times. The V and J genes are TRBV6-2 or TRBV6-3 and TRBJ2-1; 11 bases are a match to TRBD2. CDR3 length equals 16 residues. V was pared by 6 bases and J by 0 bases, with 4 bases of the junction left unmatched. Germline V gene sequence: CDR1 MNHEY, CDR2 SVGEGT. The DNA for the CDR3 is TGTGCCAGCAGGCTAGCGGGGGGAAGCTCCTACAATGAGCAGTTCTTC. The encoded protein is CASRLAGGSSYNEQFF.

CDR3 loop: CATSTYQGAKGEQYF. For the CDR3, the DNA is TGTGCCACCAGCACGTATCAGGGGGCGAAAGGCGAGCAGTACTTC. The rearrangement links TRBV15 to TRBJ2-5; 8 bases match TRBD1. The J call is uncertain, as TRBJ2-7 better fits the DNA end. CDR1 LNHNV and CDR2 YYDKDF come from the germline V gene (reference sequence). The CDR3 length is 15 residues.

This clonotype showed up just once. The chain carries TRBV7-9 and TRBJ1-1, with 9 bases matching TRBD1. This CDR3 comprises 17 residues. The germline CDR1 and CDR2 sequences are SEHNR and FQNEAQ (reference sequence). V lost 4 bases, J lost 8 bases, and 17 bases stayed unmatched. The CDR3, as DNA: TGTGCCAGCAGCTCCACCGGGACAGGGCGGGCCGGGGCCGAAGCTTTCTTT. As protein: CASSSTGTGRAGAEAFF.

This chain links TRBV27 with TRBJ2-7; a possible D gene is TRBD2 (6 bases). The DNA end is a closer match to TRBJ2-5, so the J assignment may be wrong. Germline V CDR1 and CDR2: MNHEY, SMNVEV (reference sequence). The CDR3 runs 14 residues. The CDR3 region has the DNA TGTGCCAGCAGTTTGGGTCGCGGGATTGGGACCCAGTACTTC. It translates to CASSLGRGIGTQYF.

The genes are TRBV6-5 and TRBJ1-2; no definite D call. The germline V gene has CDR1 MNHEY and CDR2 SVGAGI. This CDR3 comprises 13 residues. V was pared by 9 bases and J by 3 bases, with 14 bases between. The CDR3 DNA reads TGTGCCAGTTCGACTGGAAGCTACTATGGCTACACCTTC. Its translation: CASSTGSYYGYTF.

The chain combines TRBV20-1 with TRBJ2-3; D possibly corresponds to TRBD1 (5 bases). Trimming pared 0 bases from V and 3 bases from J, leaving 19 bases between. The CDR3 spans 17 residues. CDR1 DFQATT and CDR2 SNEGSKA come from the germline V gene (reference sequence). CDR3 sequence: CSARELMGRQLTDTQYF. The DNA for the CDR3 is TGCAGTGCTAGAGAGCTGATGGGCCGACAGTTGACAGATACGCAGTATTTT.

V and J are TRBV4-2 and TRBJ1-6, with D tentatively TRBD1 (6 bases). CDR1 is LGHNA and CDR2 is YNFKEQ in the germline V gene. Trimming pared 4 bases from V and 9 bases from J, leaving 16 bases between. CDR3 size: 15 residues. In DNA, the CDR3 is TGTGCCAGCAGCCTTCGGACAGAGAGTTTTTCACCCCTCCACTTT. This sequence encodes CASSLRTESFSPLHF.

This chain links TRBV5-1 with TRBJ2-7, with 9 nucleotides matching TRBD1. The junction had 10 bases not matched to a gene; V was cut back by 0 bases and J by 0 bases. Per the germline V gene, CDR1 is SGHRS and CDR2 is YFSETQ. This CDR3 has 18 amino acids. CDR3: CASSLGYSGTGSSYEQYF. In nucleotides, the CDR3 is TGCGCCAGCAGCTTGGGATACTCCGGGACAGGGTCCTCCTACGAGCAGTACTTC.

This CDR3 reads CASSPPTRGEQYF. In DNA, the CDR3 is TGTGCCAGCAGTCCCCCGACTAGAGGGGAGCAGTATTTT. The V gene is TRBV12-3 or TRBV12-4, the J gene TRBJ2-3; D is possibly TRBD2 (6 bases). The V gene lost 5 bases and the J gene lost 11 bases, with 17 bases spanning the gap. This CDR3 comprises 13 residues.

The chain carries TRBV5-5 and TRBJ1-5; TRBD1 matches 10 bases. J was trimmed by 6 bases and V by 4 bases; bases with no gene match: 4. Germline lookup yields CDR1 SGHKS and CDR2 YYEKEE (reference sequence). CDR3 size: 14 residues. CDR3: CASSPGTGAQPQHF. CDR3 DNA: TGTGCCAGCAGCCCCGGGACAGGGGCTCAGCCCCAGCATTTT.

The chain carries TRBV15 and TRBJ2-3, with 7 bases that match TRBD2. Germline CDR1 reads LNHNV; CDR2 reads YYDKDF (reference sequence). This CDR3 contains 19 residues. The J segment lost 0 bases and the V segment lost 1 base, leaving 13 bases of the junction unmatched. The CDR3 DNA sequence: TGTGCCACCAGCAGAGGGCAGGCAGCGGGGAGCACTAGCACAGATACGCAGTATTTT. Translated, it gives CATSRGQAAGSTSTDTQYF.